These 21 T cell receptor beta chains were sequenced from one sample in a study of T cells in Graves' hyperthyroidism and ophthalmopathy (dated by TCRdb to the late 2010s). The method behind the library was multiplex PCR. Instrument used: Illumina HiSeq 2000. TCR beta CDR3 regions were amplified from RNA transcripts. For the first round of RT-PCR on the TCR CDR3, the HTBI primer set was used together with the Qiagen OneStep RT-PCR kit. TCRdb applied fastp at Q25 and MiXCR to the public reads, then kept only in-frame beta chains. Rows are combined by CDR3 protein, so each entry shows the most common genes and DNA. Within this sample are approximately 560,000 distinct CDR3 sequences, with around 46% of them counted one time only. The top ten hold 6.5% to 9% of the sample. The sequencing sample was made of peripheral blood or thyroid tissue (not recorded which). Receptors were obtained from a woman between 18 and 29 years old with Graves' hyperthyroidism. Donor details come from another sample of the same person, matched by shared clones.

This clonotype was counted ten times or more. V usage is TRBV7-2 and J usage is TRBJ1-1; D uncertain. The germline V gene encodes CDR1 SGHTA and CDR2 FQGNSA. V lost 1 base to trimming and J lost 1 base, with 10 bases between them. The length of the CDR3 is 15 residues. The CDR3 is CASSLGSTPNTEAFF. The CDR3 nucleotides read TGTGCCAGCAGCTTAGGATCGACACCGAACACTGAAGCTTTCTTT.

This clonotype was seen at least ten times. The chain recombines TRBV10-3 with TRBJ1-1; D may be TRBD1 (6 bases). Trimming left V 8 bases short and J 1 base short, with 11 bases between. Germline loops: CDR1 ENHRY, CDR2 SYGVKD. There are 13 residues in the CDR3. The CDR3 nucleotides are TGTGCCATCCTCGGGGGCCAGAACACTGAAGCTTTCTTT. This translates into CAILGGQNTEAFF.

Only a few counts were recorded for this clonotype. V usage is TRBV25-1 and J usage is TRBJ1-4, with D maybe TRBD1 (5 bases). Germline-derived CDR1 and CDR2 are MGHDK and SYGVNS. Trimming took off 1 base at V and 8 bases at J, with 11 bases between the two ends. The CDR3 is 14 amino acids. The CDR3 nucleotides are TGTGCCAGCAGTGAATCGGCAGGGAGGGAAAAACTGTTTTTT. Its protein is CASSESAGREKLFF.

CDR3 region: CASSDEGPEQETQYF. CDR3 DNA sequence: TGTGCCAGCAGTGATGAGGGGCCCGAGCAGGAGACCCAGTACTTC. This chain uses TRBV2 with TRBJ2-5; D is perhaps TRBD1 or TRBD2 (5 bases each). This CDR3 has 15 residues. Germline-derived CDR1 and CDR2 are SNHLY and FYNNEI. Between the trimmed V and J ends, which lost 3 bases and 5 bases, there was a span of 16 bases.

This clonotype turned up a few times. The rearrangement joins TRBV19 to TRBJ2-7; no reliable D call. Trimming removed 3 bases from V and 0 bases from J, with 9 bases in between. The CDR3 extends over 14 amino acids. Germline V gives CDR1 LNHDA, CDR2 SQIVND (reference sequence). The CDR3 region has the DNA TGTGCCAGTAGTATCACAGCGAGCTCCTACGAGCAGTACTTC. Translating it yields CASSITASSYEQYF.

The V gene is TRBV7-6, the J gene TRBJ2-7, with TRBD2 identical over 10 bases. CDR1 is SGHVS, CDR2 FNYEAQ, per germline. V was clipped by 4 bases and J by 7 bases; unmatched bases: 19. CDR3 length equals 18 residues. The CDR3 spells CASSSAGTSVINTGEQYF. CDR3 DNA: TGTGCCAGCAGCTCCGCCGGGACTAGCGTGATTAACACCGGGGAGCAGTACTTC.

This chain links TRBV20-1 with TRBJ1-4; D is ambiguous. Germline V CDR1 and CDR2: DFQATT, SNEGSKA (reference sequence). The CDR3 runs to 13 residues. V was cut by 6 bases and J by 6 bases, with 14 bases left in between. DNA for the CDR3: TGCAGTGCCGAACACAAAGGCTATGAAAAACTGTTTTTT. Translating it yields CSAEHKGYEKLFF.

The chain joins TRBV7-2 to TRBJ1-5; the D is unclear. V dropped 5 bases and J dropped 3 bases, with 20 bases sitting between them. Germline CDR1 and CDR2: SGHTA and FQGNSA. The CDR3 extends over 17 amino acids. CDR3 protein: CASSPRPLGEHNQPQHF. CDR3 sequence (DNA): TGTGCCAGCAGCCCTCGACCCCTGGGAGAACACAATCAGCCCCAGCATTTT. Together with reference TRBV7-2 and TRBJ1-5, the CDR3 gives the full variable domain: GAGVSQSPSNKVTEKGKDVELRCDPISGHTALYWYRQSLGQGLEFLIYFQGNSAPDKSGLPSDRFSAERTGGSVSTLTIQRTQQEDSAVYLCASSPRPLGEHNQPQHFGDGTRLSIL.

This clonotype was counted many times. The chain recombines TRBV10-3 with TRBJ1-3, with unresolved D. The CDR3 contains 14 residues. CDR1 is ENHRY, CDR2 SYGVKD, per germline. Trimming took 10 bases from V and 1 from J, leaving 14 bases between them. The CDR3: CATDGDTSGNTIYF. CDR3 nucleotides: TGTGCCACCGACGGGGATACTTCTGGAAACACCATATATTTT.

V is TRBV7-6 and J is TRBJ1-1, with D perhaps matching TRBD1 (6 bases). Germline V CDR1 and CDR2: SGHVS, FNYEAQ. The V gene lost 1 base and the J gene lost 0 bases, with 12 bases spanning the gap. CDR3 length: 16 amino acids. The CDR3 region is CASSLVGGSMNTEAFF. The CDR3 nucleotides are TGTGCCAGCAGCTTAGTCGGGGGCTCCATGAACACTGAAGCTTTCTTT.

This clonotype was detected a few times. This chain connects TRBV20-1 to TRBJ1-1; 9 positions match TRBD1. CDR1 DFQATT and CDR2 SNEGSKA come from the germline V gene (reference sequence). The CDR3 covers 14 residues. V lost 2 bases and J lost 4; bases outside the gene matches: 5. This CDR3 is CSARLGQGLTEAFF. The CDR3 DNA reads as TGCAGTGCTAGATTAGGACAGGGGCTCACTGAAGCTTTCTTT.

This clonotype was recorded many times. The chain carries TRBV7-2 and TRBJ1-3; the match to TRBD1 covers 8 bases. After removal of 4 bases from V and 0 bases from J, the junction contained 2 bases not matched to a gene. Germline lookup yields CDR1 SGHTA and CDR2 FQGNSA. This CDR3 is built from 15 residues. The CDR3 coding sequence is TGTGCCAGCAGCTCAGGGGGCAACTCTGGAAACACCATATATTTT. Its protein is CASSSGGNSGNTIYF.

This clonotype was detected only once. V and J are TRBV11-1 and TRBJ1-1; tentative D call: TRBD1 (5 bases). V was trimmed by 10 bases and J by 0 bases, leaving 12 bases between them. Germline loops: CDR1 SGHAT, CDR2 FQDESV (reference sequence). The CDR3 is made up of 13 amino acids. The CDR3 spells CATQGPMNTEAFF. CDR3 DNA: TGTGCCACCCAGGGACCGATGAACACTGAAGCTTTCTTT.

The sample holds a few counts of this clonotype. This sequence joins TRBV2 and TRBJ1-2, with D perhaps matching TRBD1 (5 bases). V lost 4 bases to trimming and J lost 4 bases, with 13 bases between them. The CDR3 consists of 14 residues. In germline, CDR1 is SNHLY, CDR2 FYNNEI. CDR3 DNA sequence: TGTGCCAGCAGTGGGGCAGGGTGGGTCTATGGCTACACCTTC. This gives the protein CASSGAGWVYGYTF.

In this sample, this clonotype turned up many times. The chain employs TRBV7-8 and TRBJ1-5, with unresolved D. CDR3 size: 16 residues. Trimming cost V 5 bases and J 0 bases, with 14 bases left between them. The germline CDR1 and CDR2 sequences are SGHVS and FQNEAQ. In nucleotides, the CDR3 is TGTGCCAGCAGCCTAGGACGTACCTATAGCAATCAGCCCCAGCATTTT. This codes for CASSLGRTYSNQPQHF.

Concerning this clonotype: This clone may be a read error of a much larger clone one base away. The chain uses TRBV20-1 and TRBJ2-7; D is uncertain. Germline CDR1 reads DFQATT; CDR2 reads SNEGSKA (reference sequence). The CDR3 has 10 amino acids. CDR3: CSVPLPKQYF. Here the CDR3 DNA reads TGCAGCGTCCCCTTGCCCAAGCAGTACTTC.

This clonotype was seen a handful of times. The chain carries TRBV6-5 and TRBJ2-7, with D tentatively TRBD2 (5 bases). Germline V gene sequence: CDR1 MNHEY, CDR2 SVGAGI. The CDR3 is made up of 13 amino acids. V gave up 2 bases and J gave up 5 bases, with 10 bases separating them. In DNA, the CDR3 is TGTGCCAGCAGTTACCGAGGGTTCGACGAGCAGTACTTC. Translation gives CASSYRGFDEQYF.

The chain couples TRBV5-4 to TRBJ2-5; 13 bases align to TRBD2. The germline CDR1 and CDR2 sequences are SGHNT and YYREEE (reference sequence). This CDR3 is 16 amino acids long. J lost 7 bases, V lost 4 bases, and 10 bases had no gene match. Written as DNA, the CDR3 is TGTGCCAGCAGCCGCCGGACTAGCGGGAGTGAAGGGACCCAGTACTTC. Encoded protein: CASSRRTSGSEGTQYF. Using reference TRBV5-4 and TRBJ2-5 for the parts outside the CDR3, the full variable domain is ETGVTQSPTHLIKTRGQQVTLRCSSQSGHNTVSWYQQALGQGPQFIFQYYREEENGRGNFPPRFSGLQFPNYSSELNVNALELDDSALYLCASSRRTSGSEGTQYFGPGTRLLVL.

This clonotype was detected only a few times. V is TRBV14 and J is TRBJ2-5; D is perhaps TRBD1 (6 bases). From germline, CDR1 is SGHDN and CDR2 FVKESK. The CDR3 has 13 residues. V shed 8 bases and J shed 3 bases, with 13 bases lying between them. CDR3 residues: CASSPRQEETQYF. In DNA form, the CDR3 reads TGTGCCAGCTCACCACGACAGGAAGAGACCCAGTACTTC. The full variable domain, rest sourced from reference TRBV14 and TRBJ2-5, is EAGVTQFPSHSVIEKGQTVTLRCDPISGHDNLYWYRRVMGKEIKFLLHFVKESKQDESGMPNNRFLAERTGGTYSTLKVQPAELEDSGVYFCASSPRQEETQYFGPGTRLLVL.

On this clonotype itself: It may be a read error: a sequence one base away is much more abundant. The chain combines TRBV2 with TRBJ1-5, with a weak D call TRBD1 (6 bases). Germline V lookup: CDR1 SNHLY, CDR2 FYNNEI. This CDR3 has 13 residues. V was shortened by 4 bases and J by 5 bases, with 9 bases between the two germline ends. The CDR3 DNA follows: TGTGCCAGCAGTGCCGGGGGCTATCAGCCCCAGCATTTT. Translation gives CASSAGGYQPQHF.

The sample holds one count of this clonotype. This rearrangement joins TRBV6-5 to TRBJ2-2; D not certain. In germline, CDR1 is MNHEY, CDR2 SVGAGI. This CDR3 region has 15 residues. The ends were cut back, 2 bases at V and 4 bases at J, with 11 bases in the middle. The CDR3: CASSYLGSGTGELFF. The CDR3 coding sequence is TGTGCCAGCAGTTACCTAGGAAGTGGCACCGGGGAGCTGTTTTTT.